This T cell receptor beta chain was profiled in a study of T cells in Graves' hyperthyroidism and ophthalmopathy. Overall study findings and caveats: Model output signaled ophthalmopathy a median around 5.9 months ahead of onset.

Template material for amplifying TCR beta CDR3 regions consisted of RNA transcripts. First-round RT-PCR with HTBI primers amplified the TCR CDR3 region. TCRdb used MiXCR to reprocess the multiplex PCR reads, holding one entry per CDR3 protein. This table has about 360,000 distinct CDR3 sequences, just under 25% appearing once. Patients aged 18 to 65 had newly diagnosed hyperthyroidism of under 2 months' duration. Each 10 ml fresh peripheral blood draw supplied the PBMCs. This clonotype was observed once. Its antigen remains unidentified. The germline CDR1 and CDR2 sequences are DFQATT and SNEGSKA (reference sequence). The CDR3 has 18 residues. Trimming removed 5 bases from V and 7 bases from J; junction bases left unmatched: 17.

The sequenced sample was blood. The rearrangement uses TRBV20-1 and TRBJ2-1, with 13 nucleotides matching TRBD2. The receptor was derived from a man in his fifties or sixties with Graves' hyperthyroidism. CDR3 loop: CSAFELAGGDRWWNEQFF. For the CDR3, the DNA is TGCAGTGCTTTTGAACTAGCGGGAGGGGACCGGTGGTGGAATGAGCAGTTCTTC.